The 22 T cell receptor beta chains below were found in one sample sequenced in a study of cytotoxic CD8 clonotypes in ibrutinib-treated CLL. TCRdb's copy holds only in-frame clones and misses some; the assay was immunoSEQ multiplex PCR. The sample lists around 310,000 clones; approximately 80% were seen once. Sample: PBMCs, taken before ibrutinib treatment. All receptors derive from a human donor with chronic lymphocytic leukemia.

The chain employs TRBV19 and TRBJ1-5, with 8 bases matching TRBD1. Trimming removed 5 bases from V and 2 bases from J; junction bases left unmatched: 5. Germline V gene lookup returns CDR1 LNHDA and CDR2 SQIVND (reference sequence). This CDR3 is built from 15 residues. This CDR3 reads CASSPGQGRNQPQHF. In DNA, the CDR3 is TGTGCCAGTAGTCCAGGACAGGGCCGCAATCAGCCCCAGCATTTT.

This chain uses TRBV10-1 with TRBJ2-1; 16 bases agree with TRBD2. This CDR3 is built from 16 residues. V shed 4 bases, J shed 13 bases, and the junction held 10 bases outside the gene matches. In germline, CDR1 is WNHNN, CDR2 SYGVQD (reference sequence). CDR3: CASSGLGTSGRAIQFF. The CDR3 nucleotides are TGCGCCAGCAGTGGATTGGGGACTAGCGGGAGGGCCATCCAGTTCTTC.

This chain joins TRBV19 and TRBJ2-7, with 7 bases lining up with TRBD2. The length of the CDR3 is 16 residues. The germline CDR1 and CDR2 sequences are LNHDA and SQIVND (reference sequence). The junction had 13 bases not matched to a gene; V was cut back by 3 bases and J by 5 bases. As DNA, the CDR3 is TGTGCCAGTAGTATGGGTGGGAGGGCCTCCTCACACGAGCAGTACTTC. Encoded protein: CASSMGGRASSHEQYF. The complete variable domain, with remaining parts taken from reference TRBV19 and TRBJ2-7, reads DGGITQSPKYLFRKEGQNVTLSCEQNLNHDAMYWYRQDPGQGLRLIYYSQIVNDFQKGDIAEGYSVSREKKESFPLTVTSAQKNPTAFYLCASSMGGRASSHEQYFGPGTRLTVT.

This clone has only one observation. DNA for the CDR3: TGTGCCAGCAGCCCCCGATTGGCTGGCACTGAAGCTTTCTTT. This encodes CASSPRLAGTEAFF. The chain links TRBV9 to TRBJ1-1, with D uncertain. The CDR3 contains 14 residues. Germline values: CDR1 SGDLS, CDR2 YYNGEE. Between the trimmed V and J ends, which lost 4 bases and 4 bases, there was a span of 14 bases.

The V call is TRBV5-1, the J call TRBJ2-5; 7 bases fit TRBD2. The ends lost 0 bases at V and 2 bases at J; junction bases unmatched: 4. Germline V lookup: CDR1 SGHRS, CDR2 YFSETQ. This CDR3 spans 15 amino acids. CDR3 sequence (DNA): TGCGCCAGCAGCTTGGTTAGCGGGTGGCAAGAGACCCAGTACTTC. Residues: CASSLVSGWQETQYF.

The chain is built from TRBV30 and TRBJ2-1, with 9 nucleotides matching TRBD2. With V trimmed by 0 bases and J by 10 bases, 4 bases remained unmatched. CDR1 is GTSNPN, CDR2 SVGIG, per germline (reference sequence). The CDR3 has 13 residues. This chain's CDR3 is CAWSVRREGEQFF. CDR3 bases: TGTGCCTGGAGTGTAAGGCGGGAGGGGGAGCAGTTCTTC. Variable domain in full (rest from reference TRBV30 and TRBJ2-1): SQTIHQWPATLVQPVGSPLSLECTVEGTSNPNLYWYRQAAGRGLQLLFYSVGIGQISSEVPQNLSASRPQDRQFILSSKKLLLSDSGFYLCAWSVRREGEQFFGPGTRLTVL.

This clone was recorded a few times. The chain uses TRBV7-2 and TRBJ2-7; D is unclear. V shed 5 bases and J shed 6 bases, with 17 bases lying between them. Per germline, CDR1 SGHTA and CDR2 FQGNSA. The length of the CDR3 is 14 residues. This CDR3 is CASSPGRAVREQYF. For the CDR3, the DNA is TGTGCCAGCAGCCCGGGTCGGGCAGTACGCGAGCAGTACTTC.

The chain combines TRBV2 with TRBJ2-3; D not resolved. The CDR3 is 14 residues long. V dropped 7 bases and J dropped 0 bases, with 11 bases sitting between them. CDR1 SNHLY and CDR2 FYNNEI come from the germline V gene. In DNA form, the CDR3 reads TGTGCCAGCACCGCGGTGACTAGCACAGATACGCAGTATTTT. The encoded protein is CASTAVTSTDTQYF.

This chain connects TRBV4-2 to TRBJ1-1; maybe TRBD1 (5 bases). CDR3 length: 14 amino acids. V was shortened by 5 bases and J by 4 bases, with 14 bases between the two germline ends. From germline, CDR1 is LGHNA and CDR2 YNFKEQ. This CDR3 is CASSKSMRGTEAFF. The CDR3, as DNA: TGTGCCAGCAGCAAGAGCATGAGGGGCACTGAAGCTTTCTTT.

The V gene is TRBV29-1, the J gene TRBJ1-1; 8 nucleotides line up with TRBD1. This CDR3 is 14 amino acids long. V lost 3 bases, J lost 2 bases, and 5 bases stayed unmatched. Germline V gene lookup returns CDR1 SQVTM and CDR2 ANQGSEA. The CDR3 nucleotides are TGCAGCGTTGACGGCAGGGGGCCTAACACTGAAGCTTTCTTT. It encodes CSVDGRGPNTEAFF.

This chain connects TRBV5-1 to TRBJ2-1, with 7 bases lining up with TRBD1. V shed 0 bases, J shed 0 bases, and the junction held 6 bases outside the gene matches. CDR1 is SGHRS and CDR2 is YFSETQ in the germline V gene. This CDR3 spans 17 amino acids. CDR3 coding DNA: TGCGCCAGCAGCTTGGTAGGGGGCTCGCCCTCCTACAATGAGCAGTTCTTC. Translated: CASSLVGGSPSYNEQFF.

The genes are TRBV18 and TRBJ1-5; 7 positions match TRBD1. CDR3 length: 12 residues. The germline V gene encodes CDR1 KGHSH and CDR2 LQKENI. J gave up 8 bases and V 5 bases, and 3 bases lay outside the gene matches. As DNA, the CDR3 is TGTGCCAGCTCAACTACAGGGGAGCCCCAGCATTTT. It codes for CASSTTGEPQHF.

CDR3 sequence: CAWSLGHYGYTF. For the CDR3, the DNA is TGTGCCTGGAGCCTAGGACACTATGGCTACACCTTC. The rearrangement links TRBV30 to TRBJ1-2; unclear D gene. The CDR3 runs to 12 residues. Germline CDR1 is GTSNPN and CDR2 is SVGIG (reference sequence). V was shortened by 3 bases and J by 3 bases, with 8 bases between the two germline ends.

The sample holds a few counts of this clone. The rearrangement links TRBV28 to TRBJ2-1; 13 bases map to TRBD2. The J segment lost 6 bases and the V segment lost 3 bases, leaving 2 bases of the junction unmatched. There are 15 residues in the CDR3. The germline V gene has CDR1 MDHEN and CDR2 SYDVKM. This CDR3 is CASSLGLAGTNEQFF. The CDR3 DNA follows: TGTGCCAGCAGTTTGGGACTAGCGGGGACCAATGAGCAGTTCTTC.

The V and J genes are TRBV2 and TRBJ1-1; D is undetermined. The CDR3 consists of 13 residues. In germline, CDR1 is SNHLY, CDR2 FYNNEI. Trimming removed 4 bases from V and 6 bases from J, with 12 bases in between. CDR3 bases: TGTGCCAGCAGTGGCGAGAGGGCCCCTGAAGCTTTCTTT. Translating it yields CASSGERAPEAFF.

The V gene is TRBV18, the J gene TRBJ2-2, with D tentatively TRBD2 (6 bases). Trimming cost V 2 bases and J 5 bases, with 15 bases left between them. Germline V lookup: CDR1 KGHSH, CDR2 LQKENI. The CDR3 has 16 amino acids. The CDR3 spells CASSPGDWRRTGELFF. In nucleotides, the CDR3 is TGTGCCAGCTCACCAGGGGACTGGAGAAGAACCGGGGAGCTGTTTTTT. The full variable domain, its missing parts supplied by reference TRBV18 and TRBJ2-2, is NAGVMQNPRHLVRRRGQEARLRCSPMKGHSHVYWYRQLPEEGLKFMVYLQKENIIDESGMPKERFSAEFPKEGPSILRIQQVVRGDSAAYFCASSPGDWRRTGELFFGEGSRLTVL.

This chain links TRBV4-3 with TRBJ2-6; no firm D call. The CDR3 is 18 residues long. Germline CDR1 is LGHNA and CDR2 is YSLEER. V lost 0 bases and J 0 bases, leaving 12 bases between the germline ends. The CDR3 region has the DNA TGCGCCAGCAGCCAAGATCCCAGCGTCAGCTCTGGGGCCAACGTCCTGACTTTC. It codes for CASSQDPSVSSGANVLTF.

The CDR3 region is CASSIDQIWYGYTF. Written as DNA, the CDR3 is TGTGCCAGCTCAATCGATCAAATCTGGTATGGCTACACCTTC. The chain joins TRBV18 to TRBJ1-2, with D hard to call. CDR3 size: 14 residues. Trimming pared 5 bases from V and 5 bases from J, leaving 15 bases between. Germline V gives CDR1 KGHSH, CDR2 LQKENI. The whole variable domain, filled in from reference TRBV18 and TRBJ1-2, reads NAGVMQNPRHLVRRRGQEARLRCSPMKGHSHVYWYRQLPEEGLKFMVYLQKENIIDESGMPKERFSAEFPKEGPSILRIQQVVRGDSAAYFCASSIDQIWYGYTFGSGTRLTVV.

CDR3 sequence reads: CASSGNYEQYF. The DNA for the CDR3 is TGTGCCAGCAGCGGGAACTACGAGCAGTACTTC. The rearrangement uses TRBV6-5 and TRBJ2-7; perhaps TRBD2 as D (5 bases). There are 11 residues in the CDR3. The germline V gene encodes CDR1 MNHEY and CDR2 SVGAGI. V was shortened by 6 bases and J by 3 bases, with 6 bases between the two germline ends.

The rearrangement uses TRBV6-5 and TRBJ2-2; no reliable D call. The germline CDR1 and CDR2 sequences are MNHEY and SVGAGI. The V and J ends lost 1 base and 4 bases respectively, with 13 bases between them. This CDR3 is 16 amino acids long. This chain's CDR3 is CASSYFGRKSTGELFF. The CDR3 DNA reads TGTGCCAGCAGTTACTTCGGTAGGAAAAGCACCGGGGAGCTGTTTTTT.

The chain is built from TRBV4-1 and TRBJ2-1; the D is unclear. V dropped 2 bases and J dropped 3 bases, with 2 bases sitting between them. This CDR3 is 12 amino acids long. Germline loops: CDR1 MGHRA, CDR2 YSYEKL. The CDR3 nucleotides are TGCGCCAGCAGCCAAATCTACAATGAGCAGTTCTTC. Protein sequence: CASSQIYNEQFF.

This chain links TRBV7-8 with TRBJ2-7, with a weak D call TRBD1 (6 bases). Germline-derived CDR1 and CDR2 are SGHVS and FQNEAQ. V was trimmed by 5 bases and J by 4 bases, leaving 18 bases between them. This CDR3 comprises 15 residues. CDR3 sequence reads: CASSQSGTSFYEQYF. CDR3 DNA sequence: TGTGCCAGCAGCCAGTCCGGGACATCCTTTTACGAGCAGTACTTC.